The 10 T cell receptor beta chains in this list originate from one sample, sequenced in a study of T-cell reconstitution after alpha-beta-depleted transplantation in children. The TCRbeta library incorporated unique molecular identifiers. TCRdb called the PCR reads again in MiXCR, with one record for every CDR3 protein. In the table there are 100,000 to 120,000 distinct CDR3 sequences, about 6% of which are singletons. The material sequenced was PBMCs, mostly from graft donor cells, taken 360 days after TCRalphabeta/CD19-depleted stem cell transplant. The receptor set was obtained from a male patient under 10 years old who had a stem cell transplant for acute lymphoblastic leukemia, so the T cells may come from the graft donor.

This clonotype was observed many times. The chain combines TRBV29-1 with TRBJ2-3, with D uncertain. V was shortened by 7 bases and J by 6 bases, with 14 bases between the two germline ends. Germline-derived CDR1 and CDR2 are SQVTM and ANQGSEA. The CDR3 extends over 12 amino acids. The chain's CDR3 is CSELHLGDTQYF. CDR3 nucleotide sequence: TGCAGCGAGCTACATCTGGGGGATACGCAGTATTTT.

This clonotype was seen ten or more times. V and J are TRBV7-8 and TRBJ2-7; 11 nucleotides match TRBD2. The CDR3 extends over 17 amino acids. CDR1 is SGHVS and CDR2 is FQNEAQ in the germline V gene. V lost 5 bases to trimming and J lost 4 bases; unmatched junction nucleotides: 13. CDR3 in amino acids: CASSPYGEASGRYEQYF. The CDR3, as DNA: TGTGCCAGCAGCCCTTATGGGGAGGCTAGCGGGAGGTACGAGCAGTACTTC.

This clonotype was seen at least ten times. The rearrangement joins TRBV27 to TRBJ2-6; D may be TRBD1 (6 bases). The CDR3 spans 17 residues. Trimming took off 6 bases at V and 0 bases at J, with 15 bases between the two ends. Germline values: CDR1 MNHEY, CDR2 SMNVEV (reference sequence). This chain's CDR3 is CASSHGQLTSGANVLTF. CDR3 bases: TGTGCCAGCAGCCACGGACAGCTAACCTCTGGGGCCAACGTCCTGACTTTC.

This clonotype was seen a few times. This chain uses TRBV19 with TRBJ2-7; no definite D call. CDR1 is LNHDA, CDR2 SQIVND, per germline (reference sequence). The V end lost 5 bases, the J end lost 5 bases, and 10 bases lay between the germline ends. The CDR3 runs 12 residues. The CDR3 coding sequence is TGTGCCAGTAGTCCCGGAGTCCACGAGCAGTACTTC. This codes for CASSPGVHEQYF.

This clonotype was recorded at least ten times. This chain connects TRBV28 to TRBJ2-3; 8 nucleotides match TRBD2. The CDR3 totals 17 residues. J lost 3 bases, V lost 3 bases, and 11 bases had no gene match. Germline assignment: CDR1 MDHEN and CDR2 SYDVKM. The CDR3 bases are TGTGCCAGCAGTTTCCCCGGGGGGGGGATCGATACAGATACGCAGTATTTT. Its protein is CASSFPGGGIDTDTQYF.

This chain links TRBV6-5 with TRBJ2-7; possible D gene TRBD1, 7 bases. Germline-derived CDR1 and CDR2 are MNHEY and SVGAGI. V was clipped by 4 bases and J by 2 bases, with 12 bases between them. This CDR3 contains 14 residues. CDR3 nucleotides: TGTGCCAGCAGTTTACAGGGGAGGACCTACGAGCAGTACTTC. Amino acids: CASSLQGRTYEQYF.

This clonotype was detected ten times or more. The chain couples TRBV29-1 to TRBJ1-1; no firm D call. There are 8 residues in the CDR3. The V and J ends lost 6 bases and 8 bases respectively, with 4 bases between them. Looked up from germline, CDR1 is SQVTM and CDR2 is ANQGSEA. CDR3 DNA sequence: TGCAGCGTCTCCGAAGCTTTCTTT. Translated: CSVSEAFF.

At least ten counts were recorded for this clonotype. V is TRBV4-3 and J is TRBJ2-1, with 8 bases fitting TRBD1. Germline CDR1 is LGHNA and CDR2 is YSLEER. This CDR3 comprises 14 residues. V lost 1 base, J lost 5 bases, and 1 base stayed unmatched. The CDR3 spells CASSQADRDNEQFF. The CDR3 DNA sequence: TGCGCCAGCAGCCAAGCGGACAGGGACAATGAGCAGTTCTTC.

This clonotype was counted a few times. The CDR3 sequence is CASSPGQIYGYTF. In DNA, the CDR3 is TGTGCCAGCAGCCCGGGACAGATCTATGGCTACACCTTC. This chain uses TRBV27 with TRBJ1-2; TRBD1 agrees at 7 bases. The CDR3 has 13 residues. Germline loops: CDR1 MNHEY, CDR2 SMNVEV (reference sequence). J was trimmed by 4 bases and V by 6 bases; bases with no gene match: 5.

This chain uses TRBV11-2 with TRBJ2-6; D is unresolved. This CDR3 contains 13 residues. Germline lookup yields CDR1 SGHAT and CDR2 FQNNGV. The V end was cut by 8 bases, the J end by 2 bases, with 7 bases between. This CDR3 is CASGSPGANVLTF. The CDR3 DNA sequence: TGTGCCAGCGGCTCGCCTGGGGCCAACGTCCTGACTTTC.